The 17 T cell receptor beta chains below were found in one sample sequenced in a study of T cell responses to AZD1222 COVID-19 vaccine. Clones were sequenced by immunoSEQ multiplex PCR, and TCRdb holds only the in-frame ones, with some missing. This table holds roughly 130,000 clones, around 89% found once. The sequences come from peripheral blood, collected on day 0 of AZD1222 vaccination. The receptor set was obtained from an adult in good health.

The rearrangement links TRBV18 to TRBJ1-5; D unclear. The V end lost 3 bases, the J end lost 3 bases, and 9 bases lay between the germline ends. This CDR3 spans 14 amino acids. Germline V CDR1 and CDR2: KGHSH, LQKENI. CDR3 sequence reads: CASSPQGLNQPQHF. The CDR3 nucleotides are TGTGCCAGCTCACCTCAAGGGCTCAATCAGCCCCAGCATTTT.

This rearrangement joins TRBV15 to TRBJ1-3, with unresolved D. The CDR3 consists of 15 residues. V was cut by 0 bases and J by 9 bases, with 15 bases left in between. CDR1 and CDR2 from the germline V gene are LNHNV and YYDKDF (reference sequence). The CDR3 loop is CATSRDGPGTGTIYF. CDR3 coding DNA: TGTGCCACCAGCAGAGACGGCCCAGGAACCGGCACCATATATTTT.

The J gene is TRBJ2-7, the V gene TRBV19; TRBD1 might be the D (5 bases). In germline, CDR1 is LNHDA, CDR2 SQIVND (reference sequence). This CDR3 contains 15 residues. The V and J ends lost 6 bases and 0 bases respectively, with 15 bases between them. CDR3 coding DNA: TGTGCCAGTAGAGGGCAGGGCCCTAGCTCCTACGAGCAGTACTTC. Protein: CASRGQGPSSYEQYF.

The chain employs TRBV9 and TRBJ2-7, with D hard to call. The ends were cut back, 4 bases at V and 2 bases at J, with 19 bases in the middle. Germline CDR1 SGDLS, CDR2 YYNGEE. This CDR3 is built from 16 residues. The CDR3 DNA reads TGTGCCAGCAGCCCCCGGTGGGGTAGCCTAACCTACGAGCAGTACTTC. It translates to CASSPRWGSLTYEQYF. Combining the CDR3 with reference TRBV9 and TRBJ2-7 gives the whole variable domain DSGVTQTPKHLITATGQRVTLRCSPRSGDLSVYWYQQSLDQGLQFLIQYYNGEERAKGNILERFSAQQFPDLHSELNLSSLELGDSALYFCASSPRWGSLTYEQYFGPGTRLTVT.

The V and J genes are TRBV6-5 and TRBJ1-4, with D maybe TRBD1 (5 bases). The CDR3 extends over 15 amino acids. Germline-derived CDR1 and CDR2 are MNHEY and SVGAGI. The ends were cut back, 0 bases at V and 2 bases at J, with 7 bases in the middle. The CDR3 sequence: CASSYSRGTNEKLFF. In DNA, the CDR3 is TGTGCCAGCAGTTACTCACGGGGCACTAATGAAAAACTGTTTTTT.

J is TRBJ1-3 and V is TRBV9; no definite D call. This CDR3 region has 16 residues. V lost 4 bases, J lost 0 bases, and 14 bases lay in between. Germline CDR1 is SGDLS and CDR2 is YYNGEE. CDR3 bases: TGTGCCAGCAGCCCTCACTGGACGAGCTCTGGAAACACCATATATTTT. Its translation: CASSPHWTSSGNTIYF.

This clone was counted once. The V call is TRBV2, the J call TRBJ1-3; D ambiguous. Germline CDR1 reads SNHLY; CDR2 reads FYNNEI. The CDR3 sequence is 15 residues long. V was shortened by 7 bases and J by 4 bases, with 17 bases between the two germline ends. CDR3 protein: CASTQELSRGNTIYF. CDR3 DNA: TGTGCCAGCACCCAGGAACTGAGTCGGGGAAACACCATATATTTT. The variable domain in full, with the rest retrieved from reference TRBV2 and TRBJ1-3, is EPEVTQTPSHQVTQMGQEVILRCVPISNHLYFYWYRQILGQKVEFLVSFYNNEISEKSEIFDDQFSVERPDGSNFTLKIRSTKLEDSAMYFCASTQELSRGNTIYFGEGSWLTVV.

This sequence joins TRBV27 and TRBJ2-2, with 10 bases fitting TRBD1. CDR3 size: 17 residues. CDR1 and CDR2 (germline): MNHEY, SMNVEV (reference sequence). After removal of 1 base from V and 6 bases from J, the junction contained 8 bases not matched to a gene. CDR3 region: CASSLLAVDRGPGELFF. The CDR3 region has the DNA TGTGCCAGCAGTTTATTGGCGGTTGACAGGGGGCCCGGGGAGCTGTTTTTT.

DNA of the CDR3: TGTGCCAGCAGCCATGAAGCGGGGGGCCCTCAAGAGACCCAGTACTTC. Protein: CASSHEAGGPQETQYF. The genes are TRBV4-2 and TRBJ2-5; TRBD2 matches 9 bases. The CDR3 loop spans 16 amino acids. Germline trimming cut 3 bases from V and 2 bases from J; bases unmatched to any gene: 7. Germline V lookup: CDR1 LGHNA, CDR2 YNFKEQ.

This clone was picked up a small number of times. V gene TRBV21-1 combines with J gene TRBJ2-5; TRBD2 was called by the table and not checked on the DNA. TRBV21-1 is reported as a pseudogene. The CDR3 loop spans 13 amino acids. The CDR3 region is CASTYFPQETQYF. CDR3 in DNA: TGTGCCAGCACCTATTTCCCGCAAGAGACCCAGTACTTC.

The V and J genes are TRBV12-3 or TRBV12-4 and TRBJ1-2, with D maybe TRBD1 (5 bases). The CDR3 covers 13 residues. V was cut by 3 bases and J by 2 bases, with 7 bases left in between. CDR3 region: CASSFGTNYGYTF. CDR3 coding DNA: TGTGCCAGCAGTTTCGGGACGAACTATGGCTACACCTTC.

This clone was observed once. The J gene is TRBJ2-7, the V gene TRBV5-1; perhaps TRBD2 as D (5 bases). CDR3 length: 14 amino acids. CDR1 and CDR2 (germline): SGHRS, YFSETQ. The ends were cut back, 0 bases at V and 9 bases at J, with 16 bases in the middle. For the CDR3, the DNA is TGCGCCAGCAGCTTGGAAGGCAGCGGAACTGGGCAGTACTTC. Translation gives CASSLEGSGTGQYF.

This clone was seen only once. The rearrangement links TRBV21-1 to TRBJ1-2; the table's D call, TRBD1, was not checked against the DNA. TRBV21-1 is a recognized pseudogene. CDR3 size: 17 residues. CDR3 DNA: TGTGCCAGCAGCAAAGGAGGGCAGCAGGGGGCCTCCTATGGCTACACCTTC. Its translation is CASSKGGQQGASYGYTF.

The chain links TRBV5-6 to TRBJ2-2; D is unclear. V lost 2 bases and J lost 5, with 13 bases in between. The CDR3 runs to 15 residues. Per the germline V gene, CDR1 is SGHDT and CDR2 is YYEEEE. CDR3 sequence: CASSFPISSTGELFF. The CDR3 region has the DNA TGTGCCAGCAGCTTCCCAATAAGTTCTACCGGGGAGCTGTTTTTT. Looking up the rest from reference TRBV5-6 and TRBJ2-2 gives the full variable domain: DAGVTQSPTHLIKTRGQQVTLRCSPKSGHDTVSWYQQALGQGPQFIFQYYEEEERQRGNFPDRFSGHQFPNYSSELNVNALLLGDSALYLCASSFPISSTGELFFGEGSRLTVL.

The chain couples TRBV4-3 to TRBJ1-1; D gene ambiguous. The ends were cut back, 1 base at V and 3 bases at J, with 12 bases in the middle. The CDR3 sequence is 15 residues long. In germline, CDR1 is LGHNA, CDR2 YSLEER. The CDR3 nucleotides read TGCGCCAGCAGCCAAGGGACCACTTGGGACACTGAAGCTTTCTTT. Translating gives CASSQGTTWDTEAFF.

The CDR3 nucleotides are TGTGCCAGCAGTTACTCCCCAACGGGACCCGTAGAGACCCAGTACTTC. As protein: CASSYSPTGPVETQYF. The chain uses TRBV6-5 and TRBJ2-5, with D possibly called TRBD1 or TRBD2 (5 bases each). V lost 0 bases and J 4 bases, leaving 15 bases between the germline ends. The CDR3 is 16 amino acids. Germline V CDR1 and CDR2: MNHEY, SVGAGI.

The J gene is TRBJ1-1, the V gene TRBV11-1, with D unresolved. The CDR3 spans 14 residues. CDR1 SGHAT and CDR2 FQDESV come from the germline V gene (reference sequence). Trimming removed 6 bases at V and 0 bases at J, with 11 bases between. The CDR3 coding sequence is TGTGCCAGCAGATCTCACGGGGTGAACACTGAAGCTTTCTTT. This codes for CASRSHGVNTEAFF.